What follows describes a single T cell receptor beta chain. Its cognate antigen is unknown. Trimming shortened V by 2 bases and J by 5 bases, and 6 bases separated the two germline ends. The CDR3 has 12 amino acids. The germline V gene encodes CDR1 MNHNY and CDR2 SVGAGI (reference sequence). The sample is drawn from a study of OX40 agonist ivuxolimab in advanced cancers. About the research overall: Six ivuxolimab dose levels, 0.01 to 10 mg/kg, were given intravenously every 2 weeks. Eligibility admitted prior anti-PD-1, anti-PD-L1 or anti-CTLA-4 therapy; approximately 40% had some. Findings and caveats of the study: On average, CD8+ T cells had more expanded clones than CD4+. No antigen was identified for the clonally expanded peripheral T cells.

The method was immunoSEQ multiplex PCR; TCRdb's version includes in-frame clones alone and lacks a portion of them. The repertoire has 65,000 to 80,000 clones, roughly 92% of them found once; the top ten carry approximately 10%. The TCR was taken from an adult with an advanced solid tumor such as melanoma, head and neck, liver or kidney cancer. The chain links TRBV6-6 to TRBJ1-1, with D perhaps TRBD1 (5 bases). The specimen was CD4+ or CD8+ T cells sorted from blood, collected in a trial of the OX40 agonist ivuxolimab. The CDR3 DNA reads as TGTGCCAGCAGTTACGGGGCGACTGAAGCTTTCTTT. This sequence encodes CASSYGATEAFF.